This T cell receptor beta chain was identified during a study of T cell repertoires in cytomegalovirus infection. The wider study: Both a matching HLA type and CMV infection were indicated by public TCR beta signatures.

Via MiXCR, TCRdb re-called the reads, giving one row per CDR3 protein. The data show approximately 250,000 distinct CDR3 sequences, 20% to 25% seen once. Study results and limitations: The cumulative frequency of public TCR beta families distinguished individuals who carried CMV together with the relevant HLA. CMV-specific TCR beta clonotypes restricted by HLA-C were the ones dominating the ex vivo response.

Regarding this clonotype: The antigen is undetermined.

The clonotype originates from a human donor in good health (CMV status not recorded). Some clones in this sample may be carry-over from other donors' samples. The material sequenced was CD8+ T cells from PBMCs.

CDR3 in amino acids: CSAGLIYNEQFF. The CDR3 coding sequence is TGCAGTGCAGGACTGATCTACAATGAGCAGTTCTTC. The V call is TRBV20-1, the J call TRBJ2-1, with D possibly being TRBD2 (5 bases). The length of the CDR3 is 12 residues. Per germline, CDR1 DFQATT and CDR2 SNEGSKA (reference sequence). Trimming cost V 6 bases and J 3 bases, with 9 bases left between them.